This TCR beta chain was identified during a study of T cells in Graves' hyperthyroidism and ophthalmopathy. Details on this clonotype: Its target is unknown.

General study results and limits: The blood repertoire included most of the expanded thyroid clonotypes above 0.001. Ophthalmopathy got predicted by the model a median 6.5 months before its onset.

V lost 0 bases and J lost 4, with 13 bases in between. Germline CDR1 is GTSNPN and CDR2 is SVGIG (reference sequence). The CDR3 extends over 14 amino acids. Hyperthyroidism patients were newly diagnosed, had disease duration under 2 months, and were aged 18 to 65 years. Every diagnosis used clinical symptoms, serum thyroxine and TRAb, thyroid ultrasound and orbital computed tomography. TCR beta CDR3 region amplification was performed from RNA transcripts. TCR CDR3 underwent first-round RT-PCR with the HTBI primer set. TCRdb called the multiplex PCR reads again in MiXCR, with one record for every CDR3 protein. The sample lists 600,000 to 650,000 distinct CDR3 sequences; under 20% were seen once.

This clonotype originated in a woman aged 30 to 39 with Graves' hyperthyroidism. The chain combines TRBV30 with TRBJ2-7; D call uncertain. The sequencing sample was made of blood. CDR3 sequence: CAWSVSSLTYEQYF. The CDR3 nucleotides read TGTGCCTGGAGTGTGAGTAGCCTCACGTACGAGCAGTACTTC.